This T cell receptor (beta chain) was sequenced in a study of cytomegalovirus exposure and HLA in healthy donors. The PCR made use of 60 Vbeta and 13 Jbeta primers. Sequenced by immunoSEQ multiplex PCR; TCRdb stores in-frame clones only, minus some. The repertoire includes 100,000 to 150,000 clones, 74% of them detected once, and approximately 3.9% sits in the top ten. This sequence was found in a man aged 40-55 years in good health and CMV-seropositive. Sequencing was performed on PBMCs.

The CDR3 nucleotides read TGTGCCAGCAACCCACAGACTAGCGGGGGCCTTAGCTCCTACAATGAGCAGTTCTTC. It codes for CASNPQTSGGLSSYNEQFF. This chain connects TRBV9 to TRBJ2-1, with 12 bases matching TRBD2. The CDR3 is 19 residues long. The germline V gene has CDR1 SGDLS and CDR2 YYNGEE. V shed 6 bases and J 0 bases; nucleotides not matched to a gene: 13.